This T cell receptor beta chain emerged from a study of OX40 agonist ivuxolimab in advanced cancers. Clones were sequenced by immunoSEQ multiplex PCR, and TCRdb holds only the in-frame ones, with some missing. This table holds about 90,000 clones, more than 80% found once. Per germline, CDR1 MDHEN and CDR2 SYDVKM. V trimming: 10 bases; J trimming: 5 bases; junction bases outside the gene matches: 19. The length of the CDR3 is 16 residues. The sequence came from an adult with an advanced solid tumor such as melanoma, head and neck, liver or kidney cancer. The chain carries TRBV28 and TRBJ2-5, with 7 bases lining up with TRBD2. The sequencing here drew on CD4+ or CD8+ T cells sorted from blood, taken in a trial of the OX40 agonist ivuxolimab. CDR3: CATSTIKGAGRETQYF. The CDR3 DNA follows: TGTGCCACCTCGACGATAAAAGGAGCGGGGAGGGAGACCCAGTACTTC.